The sample holds one count of the clone carrying this T cell receptor beta chain. The antigen is undetermined. The sample comes from a study of shared clonotypes between healthy human individuals. Findings of the study overall: Memory subsets had estimated richness that was generally smaller than that of naive subsets.

Germline V lookup: CDR1 SGHNT, CDR2 YYREEE (reference sequence). V trimming: 3 bases; J trimming: 6 bases; junction bases outside the gene matches: 13. The CDR3 extends over 16 amino acids. Produced via immunoSEQ multiplex PCR; TCRdb's table is partial and in-frame only. Of 850,000 to 1,100,000 clones detected, about 80% appear once; the ten largest clones hold 0.89%. The chain links TRBV5-4 to TRBJ2-3; 7 bases fit TRBD2. Sample: memory CD4+ T cells from PBMCs. Documented subset: CD45RA-negative fraction. The clonotype originates from a man in his late teens or twenties in good health. Some clones in this sample may be carry-over from other donors' samples. The DNA for the CDR3 is TGTGCCAGCAGCTCCAAGTGGGAGGGAGGGAAGGATACGCAGTATTTT. It specifies CASSSKWEGGKDTQYF. The variable domain in full, completed from reference TRBV5-4 and TRBJ2-3, reads ETGVTQSPTHLIKTRGQQVTLRCSSQSGHNTVSWYQQALGQGPQFIFQYYREEENGRGNFPPRFSGLQFPNYSSELNVNALELDDSALYLCASSSKWEGGKDTQYFGPGTRLTVL.